This TCR beta chain was identified in a study of technical replicates of blood from several donors. Clones were read by immunoSEQ multiplex PCR, and TCRdb kept only the in-frame ones, dropping some. The profile shows some 48,000 clones, 80% to 95% of them singletons. Germline lookup yields CDR1 MGHRA and CDR2 YSYEKL. CDR3 length equals 16 residues. V was clipped by 4 bases and J by 4 bases; unmatched bases: 11. The clonotype originates from a human donor in good health. Some clones in this sample may be carry-over from other donors' samples. Input material: PBMCs. The gene calls are TRBV4-1 and TRBJ1-1; 8 bases match TRBD1. The CDR3 here is CASSLRSGGGGTEAFF. CDR3 sequence (DNA): TGCGCCAGCAGCCTCCGGTCAGGGGGCGGTGGCACTGAAGCTTTCTTT.